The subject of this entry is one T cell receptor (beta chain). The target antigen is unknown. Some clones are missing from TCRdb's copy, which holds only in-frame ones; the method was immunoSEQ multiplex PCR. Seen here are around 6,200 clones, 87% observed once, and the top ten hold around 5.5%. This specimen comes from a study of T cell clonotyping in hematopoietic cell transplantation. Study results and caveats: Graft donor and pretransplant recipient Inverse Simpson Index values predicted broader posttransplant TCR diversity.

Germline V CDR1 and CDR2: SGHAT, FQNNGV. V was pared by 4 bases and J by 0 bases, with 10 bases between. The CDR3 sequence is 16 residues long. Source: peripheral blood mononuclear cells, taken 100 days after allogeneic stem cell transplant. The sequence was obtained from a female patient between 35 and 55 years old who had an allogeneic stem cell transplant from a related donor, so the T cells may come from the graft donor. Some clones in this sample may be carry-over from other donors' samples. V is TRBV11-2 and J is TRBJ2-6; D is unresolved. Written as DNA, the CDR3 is TGTGCCAGCAGCTGGTGGCAGGCCTCTGGGGCCAACGTCCTGACTTTC. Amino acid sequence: CASSWWQASGANVLTF.